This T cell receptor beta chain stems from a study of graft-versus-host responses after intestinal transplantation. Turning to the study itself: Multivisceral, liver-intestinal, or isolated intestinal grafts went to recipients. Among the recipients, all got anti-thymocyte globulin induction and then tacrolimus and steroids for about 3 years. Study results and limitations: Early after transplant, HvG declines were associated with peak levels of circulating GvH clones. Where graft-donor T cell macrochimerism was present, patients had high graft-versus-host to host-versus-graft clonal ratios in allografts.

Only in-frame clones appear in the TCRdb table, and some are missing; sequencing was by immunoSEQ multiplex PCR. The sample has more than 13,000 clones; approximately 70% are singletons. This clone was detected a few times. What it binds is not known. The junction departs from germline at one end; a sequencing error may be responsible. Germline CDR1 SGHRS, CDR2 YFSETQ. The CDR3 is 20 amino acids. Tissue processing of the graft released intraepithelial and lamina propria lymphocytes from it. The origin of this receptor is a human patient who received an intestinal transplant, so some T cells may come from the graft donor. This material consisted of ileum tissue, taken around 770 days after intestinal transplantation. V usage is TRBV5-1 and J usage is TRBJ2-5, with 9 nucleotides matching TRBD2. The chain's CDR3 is CARSRGPMGARGGVEETQYF. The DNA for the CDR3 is TGCGCCCGCAGCCGGGGCCCCATGGGGGCGCGGGGGGGAGTTGAGGAGACCCAGTACTTC.